Listed below are T cell receptor beta chains from one sample, sequenced in a study of blood T cells in healthy people across ages. TCRdb reanalysed the 5' RACE reads using MiXCR and keeps one entry per CDR3 protein. Of 1.5 million to 2 million distinct CDR3 sequences in the sample, over 25% were seen once. Sequences were obtained from blood. The receptors come from a woman in her 30s in good health. CDR3s include the opening cysteine and the closing phenylalanine or tryptophan. The D gene is left open where the match is weak. Size values are once, few and many counts, or a class for expanded clones, and some rows have none.

size	J	V	D	DNA	CDR3
many	TRBJ1-1	TRBV29-1	-	TGCAGCGTGTCGGGACACCTAAAGATTGACACTGAAGCTTTCTTT	CSVSGHLKIDTEAFF
few	TRBJ2-1	TRBV28	-	TGTGCCAGCAGATACGGTGGGGCATACAATGAGCAGTTCTTC	CASRYGGAYNEQFF
many	TRBJ1-1	TRBV12-3/TRBV12-4	-	TGTGCCAGCAGTTTCCAGGAGCACACTGAAGCTTTCTTT	CASSFQEHTEAFF
many	TRBJ2-5	TRBV14	-	TGTGCCAGCAGCCAACAGTTGGCTAGACAAGAGACCCAGTACTTC	CASSQQLARQETQYF
few	TRBJ2-1	TRBV4-3	-	TGCGCCAGCAGCCAAGAAAGGCGGTTGCAGTTCTTC	CASSQERRLQFF
many	TRBJ2-6	TRBV29-1	TRBD1	TGCAGCGTTGGGGGACAGGCTGGGGCCAACGTCCTGACTTTC	CSVGGQAGANVLTF
-	TRBJ1-5	TRBV20-1	-	TGCAGTGCAAGGACAAGGGGGAGCAATCAGCCCCAGCATTTT	CSARTRGSNQPQHF
-	TRBJ2-1	TRBV20-1	TRBD2	TGCAGTGCTAGAGCCGTCGGCGGGAGATCTAAGGAGCAGTTCTTC	CSARAVGGRSKEQFF
-	TRBJ2-5	TRBV5-1	-	TGCGCCAGCAGCTTCCCGGGTTACCAAGAGACCCAGTACTTC	CASSFPGYQETQYF
few	TRBJ2-3	TRBV21-1	-	TGTGCCAGCAGCAATGATCGGAGGGGGCGCGAAGATACGCAGTATTTT	CASSNDRRGREDTQYF
-	TRBJ1-5	TRBV28	TRBD1	TGTGCCAGCAGTCACCGGACAGGGGGGGTTCAGCCCCAGCATTTT	CASSHRTGGVQPQHF
-	TRBJ2-7	TRBV4-1	TRBD1	TGCGCCAGCAGCCAAGGGGACAGGGTATCCGAGCAGTACTTC	CASSQGDRVSEQYF
few	TRBJ2-1	TRBV4-3	TRBD2	TGCGCCAGCAGCCCCCAAGGGCCTAGCGGAACTTACAATGAGCAGTTCTTC	CASSPQGPSGTYNEQFF
many	TRBJ2-7	TRBV27	-	TGTGCCAGCAGTACCACGACAGCCATCCTCCACGAGCAGTACTTC	CASSTTTAILHEQYF
-	TRBJ2-5	TRBV29-1	-	TGCAGCGGCACGACAGGGGCGGGGGAGGAGACCCAGTACTTC	CSGTTGAGEETQYF
-	TRBJ2-5	TRBV20-1	TRBD2	TGCAGTGCTAGAGTGGGGGGAGGGCCTTTGGGGACCCAGTACTTC	CSARVGGGPLGTQYF
-	TRBJ2-3	TRBV19	TRBD2	TGTGCCAGTAGAAAGACTAGCGGGGGGTACACAGATACGCAGTATTTT	CASRKTSGGYTDTQYF
few	TRBJ2-1	TRBV4-3	TRBD2	TGCGCCAGCAGCCAAACTTCGCGGGAGGGTGTTCAGTTCTTC	CASSQTSREGVQFF
-	TRBJ1-4	TRBV12-3/TRBV12-4	-	TGTGCCAGCACTCTCCATGTCAGGACAACTAATGAAAAACTGTTTTTT	CASTLHVRTTNEKLFF
-	TRBJ1-5	TRBV12-5	TRBD1	TGTGCTAGTGGTTTGGTTGCCGGGACAGGGCACAATCAGCCCCAGCATTTT	CASGLVAGTGHNQPQHF
-	TRBJ2-1	TRBV4-3	-	TGCGCCAGCAGCCAAGTCGTCCAGGGCTACAATGAGCAGTTCTTC	CASSQVVQGYNEQFF
few	TRBJ2-1	TRBV7-2	-	TGTGCCAGCAGCTTGGTCGAGTCCCAATACAATGAGCAGTTCTTC	CASSLVESQYNEQFF
-	TRBJ1-1	TRBV18	TRBD1	TGTGCCAGCTCACCGCCGACAGGGCGGAACATGAACACTGAAGCTTTCTTT	CASSPPTGRNMNTEAFF
few	TRBJ2-3	TRBV9	TRBD2	TGTGCTACGTCCCCGGGACTAGTGCGTGATACGCGGTATTTT	CATSPGLVRDTRYF
-	TRBJ1-2	TRBV10-3	TRBD1	TGTGCCATCAGCAGCGGGACAGGGGTCTATGGCTACACCTTC	CAISSGTGVYGYTF
-	TRBJ2-3	TRBV12-3/TRBV12-4	TRBD2	TGTGCCAGCAGTTACAGCGGGGGGCCCCCCGGCACGCAGTATTTT	CASSYSGGPPGTQYF
-	TRBJ2-5	TRBV24-1	-	TGTGCCACCAGTGAGTACGGAGAGACCCAGTACTTC	CATSEYGETQYF
-	TRBJ2-2	TRBV5-1	-	TGCGCCAGCAGCTTGAAATATGAGGTGGAGCTGTTTTTT	CASSLKYEVELFF
-	TRBJ1-2	TRBV4-1	-	TGCGCCAGCAGCTACGGGCCCCGCTATGGCTACACCTTC	CASSYGPRYGYTF
few	TRBJ2-5	TRBV7-2	-	TGTGCCAGCAGCTTAGAGTGGGCTAGTGTCTTGGAGACCCAGTACTTC	CASSLEWASVLETQYF
-	TRBJ2-7	TRBV7-2	TRBD2	TGTGCCAGCAGCAAACTAGCGGGGCCTTACGAGCAGTACTTC	CASSKLAGPYEQYF
-	TRBJ1-2	TRBV2	-	TGTGCCAGCAAAAGGGGGGGCCTCTATGGCTACACCTTC	CASKRGGLYGYTF
few	TRBJ2-1	TRBV14	-	TGTGCCAGCAGCCACGGACATCCGACCGAGCAGTTCTTC	CASSHGHPTEQFF
few	TRBJ2-6	TRBV12-3/TRBV12-4	-	TGTGCCAGCAGTTTGAGGGCGGAAGGGGCCAACGTCCTGACTTTC	CASSLRAEGANVLTF
-	TRBJ1-3	TRBV6-5	-	TGTGCCAGCAGTTACCGGGCGGGGGCGGCTGGAAACACCATATATTTT	CASSYRAGAAGNTIYF
-	TRBJ2-7	TRBV18	-	TGTGCCAGCTCACCGATCACAGGGACGGCCTACGAGCAGTACTTC	CASSPITGTAYEQYF
few	TRBJ1-1	TRBV20-1	-	TGCAGTGCTAGACTGGGACGCGGTGGCACTGAAGCTTTCTTT	CSARLGRGGTEAFF
-	TRBJ1-5	TRBV20-1	-	TGCAGTGCCACAGACAGCTCAGATCAGCCCCAGCATTTT	CSATDSSDQPQHF
-	TRBJ1-1	TRBV10-3	-	TGTGCCATCAGTCCCGACACGGACACTGAAGCTTTCTTT	CAISPDTDTEAFF
few	TRBJ2-7	TRBV4-2	TRBD2	TGTGCCAGCAGCCAAGAGGGAGCGGGGAGAACCTACGAGCAGTACTTC	CASSQEGAGRTYEQYF
few	TRBJ2-5	TRBV5-4	-	TGTGCCAGCAGCTTGGGAGGGCAACTACAAGAGACCCAGTACTTC	CASSLGGQLQETQYF